This record covers a single TCR beta chain. This sample is part of a study of blood T cell repertoires in COVID-19. Study information: The United States, Italy and Spain provided the acute and convalescent COVID-19 samples. Sources were T cells, B-cell-depleted T cells, or PBMCs; the material itself was cDNA or gDNA.

J was trimmed by 4 bases and V by 9 bases; bases with no gene match: 13. CDR1 and CDR2 (germline): LNHDA, SQIVND (reference sequence). The CDR3 consists of 16 residues. Sequencing used immunoSEQ multiplex PCR; TCRdb keeps in-frame clones, though not all of them. Of approximately 60,000 clones in the sample, approximately 80% were seen once. Specimen: peripheral blood. This clonotype originated in a woman older than 75 with acute or convalescent COVID-19. The chain is built from TRBV19 and TRBJ1-5; 9 bases are shared with TRBD1. CDR3 sequence: CASRTRNRGRNQPQHF. CDR3 coding DNA: TGTGCCAGCCGCACCCGGAACAGGGGGCGGAATCAGCCCCAGCATTTT.